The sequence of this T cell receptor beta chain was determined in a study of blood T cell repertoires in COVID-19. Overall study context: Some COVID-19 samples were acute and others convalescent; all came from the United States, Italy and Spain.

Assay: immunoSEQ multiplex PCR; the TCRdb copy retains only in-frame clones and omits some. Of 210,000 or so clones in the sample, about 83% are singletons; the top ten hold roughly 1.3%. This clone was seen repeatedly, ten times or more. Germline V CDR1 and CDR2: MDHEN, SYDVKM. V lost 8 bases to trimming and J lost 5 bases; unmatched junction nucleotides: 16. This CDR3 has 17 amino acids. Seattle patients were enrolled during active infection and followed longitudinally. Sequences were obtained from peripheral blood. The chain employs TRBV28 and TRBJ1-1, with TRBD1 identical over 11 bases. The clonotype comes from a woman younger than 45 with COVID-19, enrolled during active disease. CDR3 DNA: TGTGCCAGCGTCTCACCGGGGGACAGGGGGGGAAGAACTGAAGCTTTCTTT. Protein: CASVSPGDRGGRTEAFF.